This TCR beta chain was sequenced for a study of blood T cell repertoires in COVID-19. For the study at large: Some COVID-19 samples were acute and others convalescent; all came from the United States, Italy and Spain. Sample material is recorded as cDNA or gDNA derived from T cells, B-cell-depleted T cells, or PBMCs.

Only a few counts were recorded for this clone. This CDR3 contains 11 residues. The V end was cut by 6 bases, the J end by 9 bases, with 9 bases between. Germline-derived CDR1 and CDR2 are SEHNR and FQNEAQ (reference sequence). Libraries were prepared by immunoSEQ multiplex PCR; TCRdb keeps only in-frame clonotypes and omits some of them. The sample has about 190,000 clones, 79% seen once. The chain couples TRBV7-9 to TRBJ2-1; D remains unclear. The source material was peripheral blood. This receptor was identified in a man aged 55 to 70 with active or convalescent COVID-19. DNA for the CDR3: TGTGCCAGCAGTCAACTTGGTGAGCAGTTCTTC. Protein sequence: CASSQLGEQFF.